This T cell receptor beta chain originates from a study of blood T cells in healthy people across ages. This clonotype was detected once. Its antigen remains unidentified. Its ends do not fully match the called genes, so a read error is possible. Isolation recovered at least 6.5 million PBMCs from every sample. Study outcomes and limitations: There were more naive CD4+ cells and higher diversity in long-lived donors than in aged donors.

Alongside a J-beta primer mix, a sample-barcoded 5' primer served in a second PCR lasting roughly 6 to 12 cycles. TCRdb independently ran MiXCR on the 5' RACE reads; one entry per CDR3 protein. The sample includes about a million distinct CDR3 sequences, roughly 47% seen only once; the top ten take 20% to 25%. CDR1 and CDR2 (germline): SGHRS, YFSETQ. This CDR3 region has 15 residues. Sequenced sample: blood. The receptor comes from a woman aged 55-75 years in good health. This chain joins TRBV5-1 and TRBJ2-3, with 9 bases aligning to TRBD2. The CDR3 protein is CTSSLATLAGNTQYF. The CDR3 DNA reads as TGCACCAGCAGCTTGGCCACCCTAGCGGGAAATACGCAGTATTTT.